The 13 T cell receptor beta chains below all came from one sample that was sequenced in a study of breast tumors, draining lymph nodes, adjacent tissues. The lymph nodes were axillary draining lymph nodes from breast cancer patients. MiXCR, applied by TCRdb to the multiplex PCR reads, yields one record per CDR3 protein. This table holds about 100,000 distinct CDR3 sequences, 21% found once. Specimen: axillary lymph node tissue. The source is a female donor with breast cancer. Some clones in this sample may be carry-over from other donors' samples.

Note on this clonotype: A junction boundary mismatches the germline segment, possibly from a read error. The V gene is TRBV10-3, the J gene TRBJ2-5; 8 positions agree with TRBD1. The CDR3 loop spans 15 amino acids. CDR1 and CDR2 from the germline V gene are ENHRY and SYGVKD. This chain's CDR3 is CAIGESGQGVQTLYF. CDR3 sequence (DNA): TGTGCCATCGGTGAGTCAGGACAGGGAGTTCAGACCCTGTACTTC.

This clonotype was counted between two and nine times. The chain has TRBV3-1 and TRBJ2-6, with D hard to call. Between the trimmed V and J ends, which lost 5 bases and 0 bases, there was a span of 8 bases. The CDR3 is 15 amino acids. Germline loops: CDR1 LGHDT, CDR2 YNNKEL (reference sequence). This CDR3 is CASSADDSGANVLTF. CDR3 bases: TGTGCCAGCAGCGCCGATGACTCTGGGGCCAACGTCCTGACTTTC.

The table lists this clonotype with many counts. This sequence joins TRBV19 and TRBJ2-7; a weak D match, TRBD2 (5 bases). Trimming stripped 10 bases from V and 5 bases from J, with 12 bases between. The CDR3 contains 11 residues. Looked up from germline, CDR1 is LNHDA and CDR2 is SQIVND (reference sequence). In DNA form, the CDR3 reads TGTGCCACCCAGACGGGGAACGAGCAGTACTTC. It specifies CATQTGNEQYF.

Ten or more counts support this clonotype. CDR3 residues: CASSVAGGITYEQYF. CDR3 coding DNA: TGCGCCAGCAGCGTAGCGGGAGGCATCACCTACGAGCAGTACTTC. The chain has TRBV5-1 and TRBJ2-7; TRBD2 matches 10 bases. The CDR3 is made up of 15 amino acids. The ends lost 4 bases at V and 2 bases at J; junction bases unmatched: 6. CDR1 and CDR2 (germline): SGHRS, YFSETQ.

This clonotype was counted at least ten times. An end of the junction differs from the germline gene, which may be a read error. This chain links TRBV7-2 with TRBJ2-5; 10 nucleotides match TRBD2. The CDR3 covers 13 residues. The V gene's germline CDR1 is SGHTA and CDR2 FQGNSA. The CDR3 bases are TGTGCCAGCAGATTAGCGGGAGGAGAGACCCAGTACTTC. It translates to CASRLAGGETQYF.

This clonotype was found many times. V usage is TRBV19 and J usage is TRBJ1-6, with 9 bases lining up with TRBD1. Germline CDR1 LNHDA, CDR2 SQIVND (reference sequence). With V trimmed by 6 bases and J by 5 bases, 2 bases remained unmatched. The CDR3 loop spans 14 amino acids. The CDR3 protein is CASRRTGDNSPLHF. In nucleotides, the CDR3 is TGTGCCAGTAGGAGGACAGGGGATAATTCACCCCTCCACTTT.

In this sample, this clonotype turned up many times. This chain connects TRBV5-8 to TRBJ1-6; D is uncertain. The germline V gene has CDR1 SGHTS and CDR2 YDEGEE. Trimming took 1 base from V and 10 from J, leaving 15 bases between them. This CDR3 contains 15 residues. DNA of the CDR3: TGTGCCAGCAGCTTGCGGCCGGGAGGAAGCTCACCCCTCCACTTT. It is translated as CASSLRPGGSSPLHF. Full variable domain (missing parts from reference TRBV5-8 and TRBJ1-6): EAGVTQSPTHLIKTRGQQATLRCSPISGHTSVYWYQQALGLGLQFLLWYDEGEERNRGNFPPRFSGRQFPNYSSELNVNALELEDSALYLCASSLRPGGSSPLHFGNGTRLTVT.

V usage is TRBV12-3 or TRBV12-4 and J usage is TRBJ2-1, with D perhaps given as TRBD1 or TRBD2 (6 bases each). CDR3 length: 15 residues. The V gene lost 3 bases and the J gene lost 6 bases, with 15 bases spanning the gap. CDR3 coding DNA: TGTGCCAGCAGTTTTGCCGGGGGCGGTCCCAATGAGCAGTTCTTC. It encodes CASSFAGGGPNEQFF.

There are many counts of this clonotype. V gene TRBV5-1 combines with J gene TRBJ1-4; 11 bases are shared with TRBD1. From germline, CDR1 is SGHRS and CDR2 YFSETQ. The V segment lost 4 bases and the J segment 3 bases; nucleotides outside the gene matches: 2. The CDR3 is made up of 15 amino acids. The CDR3 DNA is TGCGCCAGCAGCCGGGACAGGGGGTCTAATGAAAAACTGTTTTTT. Its translation: CASSRDRGSNEKLFF. Full variable domain (outside the CDR3, taken from reference TRBV5-1 and TRBJ1-4): KAGVTQTPRYLIKTRGQQVTLSCSPISGHRSVSWYQQTPGQGLQFLFEYFSETQRNKGNFPGRFSGRQFSNSRSEMNVSTLELGDSALYLCASSRDRGSNEKLFFGSGTQLSVL.

This clonotype was seen ten or more times. The V gene is TRBV5-1, the J gene TRBJ2-2; TRBD1 aligns across 7 bases. The length of the CDR3 is 16 residues. Germline V gene lookup returns CDR1 SGHRS and CDR2 YFSETQ. The V gene end was trimmed by 5 bases and the J gene end by 0 bases; junction bases not matched to a gene: 7. This CDR3 is CASRVDGQANTGELFF. For the CDR3, the DNA is TGCGCCAGCAGAGTTGACGGACAGGCGAACACCGGGGAGCTGTTTTTT.

This clonotype was seen ten or more times. This chain uses TRBV6-1 with TRBJ2-7, with TRBD1 identical over 10 bases. The CDR3 extends over 15 amino acids. The V gene end was trimmed by 6 bases and the J gene end by 7 bases; junction bases not matched to a gene: 12. Germline V gene sequence: CDR1 MNHNS, CDR2 SASEGT. The CDR3 DNA reads as TGTGCCAGCAGAGGGCCCGGGACAGGGGACAGAGAGCAGTACTTC. Translation gives CASRGPGTGDREQYF.

This clonotype was detected ten times or more. The V and J genes are TRBV2 and TRBJ1-3; D remains unclear. The germline V gene encodes CDR1 SNHLY and CDR2 FYNNEI. V gave up 6 bases and J gave up 2 bases, with 14 bases separating them. The CDR3 sequence is 15 residues long. CDR3 residues: CASRENGSPGNTIYF. CDR3 DNA: TGTGCCAGCAGAGAAAACGGGAGCCCTGGAAACACCATATATTTT. The whole variable domain, remainder taken from reference TRBV2 and TRBJ1-3, is EPEVTQTPSHQVTQMGQEVILRCVPISNHLYFYWYRQILGQKVEFLVSFYNNEISEKSEIFDDQFSVERPDGSNFTLKIRSTKLEDSAMYFCASRENGSPGNTIYFGEGSWLTVV.

The J gene is TRBJ2-3, the V gene TRBV27; D not certain. Germline V lookup: CDR1 MNHEY, CDR2 SMNVEV (reference sequence). V lost 6 bases, J lost 0 bases, and 13 bases lay in between. There are 15 residues in the CDR3. The CDR3 DNA follows: TGTGCCAGCAGCCCTCCCCCACGGAGCACAGATACGCAGTATTTT. Its protein is CASSPPPRSTDTQYF.